A selection of T cell receptor beta chains follows, all from one sample in a study of T cells in Graves' hyperthyroidism and ophthalmopathy. TCRdb independently ran MiXCR on the multiplex PCR reads; one entry per CDR3 protein. This table has over 250,000 distinct CDR3 sequences, under 30% appearing once. Sequencing was performed on blood. These receptor sequences come from a man aged 35 to 55 with Graves' hyperthyroidism that later progressed to Graves' ophthalmopathy. CDR3s include the opening cysteine and the closing phenylalanine or tryptophan. Only part of the rows carry a size: once, few, many, or a class if the clone is expanded.

j_gene	abundance	v_gene	CDR3aa
TRBJ2-7	many	TRBV5-1	CASSSSYEQYF
TRBJ1-5	few	TRBV11-2	CASSPQGILAYQPQHF
TRBJ2-7	many	TRBV11-2	CASSLAGTSEQYF
TRBJ2-5	.	TRBV18	CASSPPPGQETQYF
TRBJ1-5	many	TRBV7-2	CASSSGLGLSNQPQHF
TRBJ1-5	many	TRBV19	CASKGVGGSNQPQHF
TRBJ2-2	many	TRBV15	CATESWSSRANTGELFF
TRBJ1-1	many	TRBV19	CASSKGGDRAHAEAFF
TRBJ2-2	.	TRBV30	CAWSVARTQGGWTGELFF
TRBJ2-7	many	TRBV5-1	CASSEGGSRGYEQYF
TRBJ2-5	.	TRBV28	CASSSTSPGERTQYF
TRBJ1-2	.	TRBV5-1	CASSPATYGYTF
TRBJ2-5	many	TRBV7-2	CASSSTLAVVQETQYF
TRBJ2-7	many	TRBV19	CASSIQGFYEQYF
TRBJ1-1	many	TRBV2	CASTPVDMNTEAFF
TRBJ2-5	many	TRBV29-1	CSVGETQYF
TRBJ1-1	many	TRBV10-3	CAISADTYTEAFF
TRBJ2-5	many	TRBV5-1	CASGEYQETQYF
TRBJ1-5	many	TRBV12-3/TRBV12-4	CASSLTGQSNQPQHF
TRBJ1-1	.	TRBV19	CASSIGVTWLNTEAFF
TRBJ1-3	many	TRBV18	CASSPPPGSGNTIYF
TRBJ1-5	.	TRBV20-1	CSARQRQGYNQPQHF
TRBJ2-5	many	TRBV5-1	CASSTGLGEETQYF
TRBJ2-2	many	TRBV9	CASSPPHANTGELFF
TRBJ2-7	many	TRBV28	CASSAFYEQYF
TRBJ1-3	many	TRBV12-3/TRBV12-4	CASSIRALGYGNTIYF
TRBJ2-4	many	TRBV5-1	CASSTEAAKNIQYF
TRBJ1-2	many	TRBV28	CASSLGRQGLGYTF
TRBJ1-1	many	TRBV2	CASSPGVGDRTEAFF
TRBJ1-2	many	TRBV24-1	CATSDSQGYNYGYTF
TRBJ2-7	many	TRBV20-1	CSATLPETATYEQYF
TRBJ2-5	many	TRBV6-5	CASGPTGPQETQYF
TRBJ2-5	many	TRBV6-1	CASSGLRLETQYF